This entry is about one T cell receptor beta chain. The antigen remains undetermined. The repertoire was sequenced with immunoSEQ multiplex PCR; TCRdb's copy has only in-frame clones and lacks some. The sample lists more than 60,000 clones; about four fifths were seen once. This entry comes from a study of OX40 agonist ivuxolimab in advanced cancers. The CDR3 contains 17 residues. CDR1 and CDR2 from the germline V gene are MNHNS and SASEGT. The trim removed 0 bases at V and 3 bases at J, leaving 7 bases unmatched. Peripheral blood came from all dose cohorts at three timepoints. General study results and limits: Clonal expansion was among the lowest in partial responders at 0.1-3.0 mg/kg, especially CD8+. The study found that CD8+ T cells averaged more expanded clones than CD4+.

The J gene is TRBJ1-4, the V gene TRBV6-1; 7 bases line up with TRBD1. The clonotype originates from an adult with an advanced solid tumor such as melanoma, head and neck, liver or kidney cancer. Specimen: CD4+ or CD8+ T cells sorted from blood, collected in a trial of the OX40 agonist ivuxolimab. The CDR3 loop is CASSEASRQGSNEKLFF. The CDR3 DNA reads TGTGCCAGCAGTGAAGCGTCGCGACAGGGATCTAATGAAAAACTGTTTTTT.